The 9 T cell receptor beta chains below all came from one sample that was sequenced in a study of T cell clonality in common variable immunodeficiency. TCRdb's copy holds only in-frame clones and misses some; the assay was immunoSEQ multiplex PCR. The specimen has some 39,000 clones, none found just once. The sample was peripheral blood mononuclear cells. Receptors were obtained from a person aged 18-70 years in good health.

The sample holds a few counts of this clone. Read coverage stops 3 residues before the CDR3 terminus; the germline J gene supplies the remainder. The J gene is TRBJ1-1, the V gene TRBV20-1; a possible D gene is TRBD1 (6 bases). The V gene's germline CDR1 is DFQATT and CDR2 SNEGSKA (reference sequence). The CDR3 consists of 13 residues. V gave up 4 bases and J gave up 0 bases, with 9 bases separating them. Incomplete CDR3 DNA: TGCAGTGCTACTAAGGGGGTGAACACTGAA. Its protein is CSATKGVNTE. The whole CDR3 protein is CSATKGVNTEAFF.

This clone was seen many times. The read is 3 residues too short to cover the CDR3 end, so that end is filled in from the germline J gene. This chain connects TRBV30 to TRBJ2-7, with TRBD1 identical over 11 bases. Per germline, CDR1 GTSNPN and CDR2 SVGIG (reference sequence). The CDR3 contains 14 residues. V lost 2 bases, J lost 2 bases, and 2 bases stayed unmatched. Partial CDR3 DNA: TGTGCCTGGAGTTGGGACAGGGGGGCCTACGAG. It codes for CAWSWDRGAYE. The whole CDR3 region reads CAWSWDRGAYEQYF.

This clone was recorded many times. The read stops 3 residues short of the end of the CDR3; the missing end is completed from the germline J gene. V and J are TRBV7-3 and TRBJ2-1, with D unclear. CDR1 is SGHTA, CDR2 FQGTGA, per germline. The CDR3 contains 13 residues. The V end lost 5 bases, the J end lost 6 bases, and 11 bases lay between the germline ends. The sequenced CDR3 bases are TGTGCCAGCAGCCCAGGCCGTCCCAATGAG. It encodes CASSPGRPNE. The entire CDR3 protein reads CASSPGRPNEQFF. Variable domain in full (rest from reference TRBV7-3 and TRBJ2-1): GAGVSQTPSNKVTEKGKYVELRCDPISGHTALYWYRQSLGQGPEFLIYFQGTGAADDSGLPNDRFFAVRPEGSVSTLKIQRTERGDSAVYLCASSPGRPNEQFFGPGTRLTVL.

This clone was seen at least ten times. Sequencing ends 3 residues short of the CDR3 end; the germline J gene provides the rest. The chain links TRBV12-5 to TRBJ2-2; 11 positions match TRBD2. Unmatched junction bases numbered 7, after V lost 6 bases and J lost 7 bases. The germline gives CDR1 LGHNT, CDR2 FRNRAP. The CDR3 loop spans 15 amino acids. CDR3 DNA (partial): TGTGCTAGTGGACTAGCGGGAGTCGGGTTCGGGGAG. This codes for CASGLAGVGFGE. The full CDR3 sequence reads CASGLAGVGFGELFF.

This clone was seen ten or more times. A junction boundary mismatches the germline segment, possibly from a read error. CDR3 loop: CASSVDRARTGELFF. CDR3 bases read: TGTGCCAGTAGTGTAGACAGGGCCCGCACCGGGGAG. The chain combines TRBV19 with TRBJ2-2, with 7 bases identical to TRBD1. The read ends 3 residues before the CDR3 terminus; that terminus is restored from the germline J gene. CDR3 length: 15 residues. Germline V gene sequence: CDR1 LNHDA, CDR2 SQIVND (reference sequence). Supplemented by reference TRBV19 and TRBJ2-2, the full variable domain reads DGGITQSPKYLFRKEGQNVTLSCEQNLNHDAMYWYRQDPGQGLRLIYYSQIVNDFQKGDIAEGYSVSREKKESFPLTVTSAQKNPTAFYLCASSVDRARTGELFFGEGSRLTVL.

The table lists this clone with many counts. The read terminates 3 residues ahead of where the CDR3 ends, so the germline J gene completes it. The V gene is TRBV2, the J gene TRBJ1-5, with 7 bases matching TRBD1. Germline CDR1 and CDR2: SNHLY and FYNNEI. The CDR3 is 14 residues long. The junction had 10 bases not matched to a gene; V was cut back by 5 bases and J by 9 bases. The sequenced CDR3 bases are TGTGCCAGCAGTCCTATGGGGGGACAGAGGCCC. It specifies CASSPMGGQRP. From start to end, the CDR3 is CASSPMGGQRPQHF.

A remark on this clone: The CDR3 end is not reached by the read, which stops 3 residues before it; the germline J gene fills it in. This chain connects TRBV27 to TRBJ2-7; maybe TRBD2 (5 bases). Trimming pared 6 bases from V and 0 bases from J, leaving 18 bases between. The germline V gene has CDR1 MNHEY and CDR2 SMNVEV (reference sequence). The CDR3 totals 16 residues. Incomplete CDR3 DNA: TGTGCCAGCAGATTTATACGGACGGGGAACTCCTACGAG. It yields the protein CASRFIRTGNSYE. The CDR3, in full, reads CASRFIRTGNSYEQYF.

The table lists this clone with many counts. The part of the CDR3 DNA that was read is TGTGCCAGCAGCTGGACAGGGGGGAAAGATACG. It encodes CASSWTGGKDT. The CDR3 as a whole reads CASSWTGGKDTQYF. The chain couples TRBV7-3 to TRBJ2-3, with TRBD1 matching over 10 bases. The read gets to within 3 residues of the CDR3 end, and the germline J gene fills in the rest. The CDR3 consists of 14 residues. With 4 bases clipped from V and 5 bases from J, the junction kept 3 bases outside the gene matches. Germline V gives CDR1 SGHTA, CDR2 FQGTGA. Using reference TRBV7-3 and TRBJ2-3 for the parts outside the CDR3, the full variable domain is GAGVSQTPSNKVTEKGKYVELRCDPISGHTALYWYRQSLGQGPEFLIYFQGTGAADDSGLPNDRFFAVRPEGSVSTLKIQRTERGDSAVYLCASSWTGGKDTQYFGPGTRLTVL.

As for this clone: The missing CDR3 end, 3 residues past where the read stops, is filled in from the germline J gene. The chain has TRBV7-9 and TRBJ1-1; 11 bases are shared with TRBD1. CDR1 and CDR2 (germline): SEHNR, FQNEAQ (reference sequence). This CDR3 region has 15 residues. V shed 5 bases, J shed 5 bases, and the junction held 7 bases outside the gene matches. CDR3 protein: CASSRRTGGETEAFF. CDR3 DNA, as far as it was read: TGTGCCAGCAGCAGACGGACAGGGGGCGAAACTGAA.